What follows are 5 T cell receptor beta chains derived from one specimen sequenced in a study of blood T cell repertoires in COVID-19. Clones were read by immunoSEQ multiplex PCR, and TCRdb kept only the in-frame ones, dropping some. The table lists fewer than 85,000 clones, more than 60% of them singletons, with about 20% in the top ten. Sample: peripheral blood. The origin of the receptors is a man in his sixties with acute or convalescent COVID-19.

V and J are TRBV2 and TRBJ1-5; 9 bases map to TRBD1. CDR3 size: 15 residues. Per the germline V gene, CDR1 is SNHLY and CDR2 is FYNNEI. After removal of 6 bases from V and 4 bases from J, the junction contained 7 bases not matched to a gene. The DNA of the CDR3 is TGTGCCAGCAGGGGGACAGGGATGAGGAATCAGCCCCAGCATTTT. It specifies CASRGTGMRNQPQHF.

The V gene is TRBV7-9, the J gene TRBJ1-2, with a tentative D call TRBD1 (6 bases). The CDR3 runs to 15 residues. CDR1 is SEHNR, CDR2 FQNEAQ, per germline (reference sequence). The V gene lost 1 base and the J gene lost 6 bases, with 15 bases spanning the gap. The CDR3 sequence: CASSLVPGQTNGYTF. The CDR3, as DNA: TGTGCCAGCAGCTTAGTCCCCGGACAGACTAATGGCTACACCTTC.

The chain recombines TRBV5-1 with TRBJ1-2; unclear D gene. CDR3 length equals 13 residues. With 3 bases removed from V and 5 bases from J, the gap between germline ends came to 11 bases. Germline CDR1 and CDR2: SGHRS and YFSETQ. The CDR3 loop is CASSSNTIYGYTF. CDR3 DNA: TGCGCCAGCAGCTCGAACACAATATATGGCTACACCTTC.

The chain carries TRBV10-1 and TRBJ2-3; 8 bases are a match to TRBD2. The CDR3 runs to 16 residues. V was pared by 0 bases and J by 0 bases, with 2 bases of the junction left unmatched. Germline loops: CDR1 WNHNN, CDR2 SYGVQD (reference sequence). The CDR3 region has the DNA TGCGCCAGCAGTGAGTCTACTAGCGGAAGCACAGATACGCAGTATTTT. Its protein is CASSESTSGSTDTQYF.

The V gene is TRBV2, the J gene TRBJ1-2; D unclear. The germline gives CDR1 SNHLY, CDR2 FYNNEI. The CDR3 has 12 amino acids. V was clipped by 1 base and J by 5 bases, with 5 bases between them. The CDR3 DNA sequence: TGTGCCAGCAGTGAAGGGCAGTATGGCTACACCTTC. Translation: CASSEGQYGYTF.